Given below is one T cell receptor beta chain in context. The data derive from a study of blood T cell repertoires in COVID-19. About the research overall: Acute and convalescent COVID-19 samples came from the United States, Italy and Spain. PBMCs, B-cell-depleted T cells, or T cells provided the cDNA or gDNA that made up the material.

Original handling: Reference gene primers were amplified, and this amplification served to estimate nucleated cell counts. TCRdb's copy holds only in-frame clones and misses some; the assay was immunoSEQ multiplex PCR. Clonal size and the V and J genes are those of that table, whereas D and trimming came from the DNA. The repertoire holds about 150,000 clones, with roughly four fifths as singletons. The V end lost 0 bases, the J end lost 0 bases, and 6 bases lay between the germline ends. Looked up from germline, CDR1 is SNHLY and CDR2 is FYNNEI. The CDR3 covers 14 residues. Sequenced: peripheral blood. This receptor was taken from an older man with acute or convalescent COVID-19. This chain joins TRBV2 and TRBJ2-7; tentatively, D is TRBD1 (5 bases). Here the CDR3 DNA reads TGTGCCAGCAGTGAAGCGCAGGGCTCCTACGAGCAGTACGTC. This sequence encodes CASSEAQGSYEQYV.